This T cell receptor beta chain was obtained from a study of CD8+ T cells in alopecia areata. Study-wide points: Lesional scalp displayed greater clonality than normal scalp, most notably in alopecia totalis/universalis. Sequencing of scalp samples also includes resident alphabeta T cells from normal skin.

As the sequencing template, cDNA was produced by extracting RNA and reverse transcribing it. Produced via immunoSEQ multiplex PCR; TCRdb's table is partial and in-frame only. The sample has about 6,000 clones, none seen only once. The germline V gene has CDR1 LGHNA and CDR2 YNLKQL (reference sequence). This CDR3 is built from 14 residues. Cell sorting was performed on pooled cutaneous lymph node cells with CD4, CD8alpha, NKG2D, NKG2ACE and other markers. This clone was seen repeatedly, ten times or more. The target antigen is unknown. Mouse names are used for the genes. The CDR3 end falls 4 residues outside the read, so it is completed with the germline J gene.

The chain has TRBV5 and TRBJ2-5, with a tentative D call TRBD1 (7 bases). The source of this sequence is a C3H/HeJ mouse with alopecia areata. Strain MHC haplotype: H2-k. The source material was CD8+ T cells sorted from a lymph node. The covered CDR3 bases are TGTGCCAGCAGCCCCGGGGAGGGGGCGGAC. This gives the protein CASSPGEGAD. The CDR3 in its entirety is CASSPGEGADTQYF.